The clone carrying this TCR beta chain was counted a few times. Its antigen is not identified. This record belongs to a study of identical twins. All donors were healthy Caucasians. The V end lost 2 bases, the J end lost 0 bases, and 13 bases lay between the germline ends. Per the germline V gene, CDR1 is MGHDK and CDR2 is SYGVNS. The CDR3 sequence is 16 residues long. Study results and limitations: The abundant beta clonotypes from cord blood had fewer insertions, and memory repertoires had none of this.

Addition of a universal primer site occurred through template switching, and cDNA carried unique molecular identifiers. TCRdb used MiXCR to reprocess the 5' RACE reads, holding one entry per CDR3 protein. This sample carries some 560,000 distinct CDR3 sequences, over 8.5% of them seen once, and the ten largest clones take around 3.1%. In addition, the sample was reused for a study of yellow fever vaccine responses in identical twins. As that report states: Vaccine-induced T cell responses in twins were reportedly observed to appear partly convergent, partly personalized.

The rearrangement uses TRBV25-1 and TRBJ2-5; D possibly corresponds to TRBD1 (5 bases). The sequencing input was PBMCs. This TCR was sampled from a woman aged 18-35 years in good health. The CDR3 sequence is CASSEPTELYQETQYF. CDR3 DNA: TGTGCCAGCAGTGAACCGACAGAGCTATACCAAGAGACCCAGTACTTC.